This T cell receptor (beta chain) appears in the sequencing data of a study of read filtering for tumor transcriptome and immune sequencing. Trimming cost V 4 bases and J 5 bases, with 9 bases left between them. The germline V gene has CDR1 SEHNR and CDR2 FQNEAQ (reference sequence). This CDR3 comprises 13 residues. From approximately 430 ng of RNA, a library with molecular barcoded alpha/delta and beta/gamma adaptors was made. MiXCR, run by TCRdb on the reads, gives a single entry per CDR3 protein. This repertoire shows around 40,000 distinct CDR3 sequences, roughly 13% found once; its top ten account for 27%. In this sample, this clonotype turned up many times.

The V gene is TRBV7-9, the J gene TRBJ2-1, with unresolved D. Input material: a population of CD138-negative cells sorted from bone marrow. This receptor was identified in a donor older than 35 with multiple myeloma. The CDR3 nucleotides are TGTGCCAGCAGCTCTTTTTCCAACAATGAGCAGTTCTTC. Translating gives CASSSFSNNEQFF.